This section outlines one T cell receptor beta chain sequence together with its context. Antigen: not known. This specimen belongs to a study of early stage breast cancer tumors. Background on the study: About 70% of the 16 invasive tumors were ER+, PR+ and HER2-. Around 10-fold was the mean read coverage per sample. Study-level findings and limits: Most shared enriched TCRB sequences were commonly generated ones.

CDR1 and CDR2 from the germline V gene are SEHNR and FQNEAQ (reference sequence). Trimming cost V 3 bases and J 1 base, with 9 bases left between them. This CDR3 has 14 residues. Each sample had two DNA replicates, 0.5 ug blood or 1.5 ug tissue. Assay: immunoSEQ multiplex PCR; the TCRdb copy retains only in-frame clones and omits some. The repertoire holds around 78,000 clones, with 65% to 80% as singletons. The TCR was taken from a person between 55 and 69 years old with breast cancer. The chain links TRBV7-9 to TRBJ1-1; D gene unclear. What was sequenced was blood. CDR3 sequence: CASSFFGSNTEAFF. CDR3 nucleotides: TGTGCCAGCAGCTTCTTCGGATCGAACACTGAAGCTTTCTTT.